These 11 T cell receptor beta chains came from one sample sequenced in a study of response to subunit inactivated influenza vaccine. TCRdb fed the RT-PCR reads into MiXCR, producing one record per CDR3 protein. The sample yields some 520,000 distinct CDR3 sequences, 16% seen once. Sequenced here: CD4+ T cells sorted from PBMCs, sampled roughly 24 months after vaccination. These receptors were obtained from a man aged 50-75 years who received an inactivated influenza vaccine.

This clonotype was counted at least ten times. The chain recombines TRBV7-2 with TRBJ1-5, with D perhaps TRBD1 (6 bases). Germline V gene data show CDR1 as SGHTA and CDR2 as FQGNSA. This CDR3 contains 13 residues. V dropped 6 bases and J dropped 6 bases, with 12 bases sitting between them. The CDR3 DNA is TGTGCCAGCAGTGAGGGGGTTAGTCAGCCCCAGCATTTT. Its protein is CASSEGVSQPQHF.

This clonotype was found many times. V and J are TRBV5-8 and TRBJ1-1, with a tentative D call TRBD1 (5 bases). Germline lookup yields CDR1 SGHTS and CDR2 YDEGEE. The CDR3 spans 16 residues. The V gene lost 0 bases and the J gene lost 4 bases, with 16 bases spanning the gap. DNA for the CDR3: TGTGCCAGCAGCTTGGCCCTTGGGGGAAGGGGCACTGAAGCTTTCTTT. It is translated as CASSLALGGRGTEAFF.

V and J are TRBV9 and TRBJ2-1; 8 nucleotides align to TRBD2. V lost 0 bases to trimming and J lost 2 bases; unmatched junction nucleotides: 7. The CDR3 extends over 17 amino acids. Germline CDR1 reads SGDLS; CDR2 reads YYNGEE. CDR3 nucleotide sequence: TGTGCCAGCAGCGTAGAGATAGGACTAGCAGCCTACAATGAGCAGTTCTTC. Its protein product is CASSVEIGLAAYNEQFF.

This clonotype was seen only a few times. This chain links TRBV12-3 or TRBV12-4 with TRBJ1-1; D is ambiguous. Trimming shortened V by 7 bases and J by 3 bases, and 21 bases separated the two germline ends. The CDR3 covers 16 residues. This chain's CDR3 is CASKRFLFNTDTEAFF. CDR3 DNA sequence: TGTGCCAGCAAGCGTTTTTTGTTTAACACCGACACTGAAGCTTTCTTT.

The chain is built from TRBV15 and TRBJ2-5; 10 bases align to TRBD1. This CDR3 has 15 residues. Germline lookup yields CDR1 LNHNV and CDR2 YYDKDF (reference sequence). Germline trimming cut 5 bases from V and 5 bases from J; bases unmatched to any gene: 8. The CDR3 sequence: CATSGGQGRVETQYF. The CDR3 nucleotides are TGTGCCACCAGCGGGGGACAGGGGAGGGTGGAGACCCAGTACTTC.

The chain employs TRBV11-2 and TRBJ2-1; D may be TRBD1 (6 bases). The CDR3 is 12 residues long. Trimming pared 3 bases from V and 11 bases from J, leaving 11 bases between. The germline CDR1 and CDR2 sequences are SGHAT and FQNNGV. CDR3 nucleotide sequence: TGTGCCAGCAGCTTGACCGGGACAAAGCAGTTCTTC. It yields the protein CASSLTGTKQFF.

This clonotype has more than one count but fewer than ten. The J gene is TRBJ2-7, the V gene TRBV7-2; TRBD2 matches at 7 bases. The CDR3 totals 16 residues. Germline V CDR1 and CDR2: SGHTA, FQGNSA. Trimming cost V 4 bases and J 4 bases; bases outside gene matches: 13. The CDR3 DNA reads as TGTGCCAGCAGCTCCGGCCCTGGACTAGTGCAATACGAGCAGTACTTC. Protein: CASSSGPGLVQYEQYF.

The sample holds many counts of this clonotype. The V call is TRBV12-3 or TRBV12-4, the J call TRBJ1-1; 8 bases map to TRBD1. The CDR3 sequence is 14 residues long. With 6 bases clipped from V and 1 base from J, the junction kept 4 bases outside the gene matches. Here the CDR3 reads CASSHGQGNTEAFF. As DNA, the CDR3 is TGTGCCAGCAGCCACGGACAGGGGAACACTGAAGCTTTCTTT.

The V and J genes are TRBV11-1 and TRBJ2-3, with 9 bases matching TRBD2. CDR3 length: 16 residues. CDR1 and CDR2 from the germline V gene are SGHAT and FQDESV (reference sequence). Trimming cost V 8 bases and J 3 bases; bases outside gene matches: 12. CDR3 in amino acids: CASRGGGAVGTDTQYF. The CDR3, as DNA: TGTGCCAGCCGCGGCGGGGGGGCTGTTGGAACAGATACGCAGTATTTT.

At least ten counts were recorded for this clonotype. The chain employs TRBV10-3 and TRBJ1-2; 8 bases are a match to TRBD1. Germline V gives CDR1 ENHRY, CDR2 SYGVKD. V shed 2 bases, J shed 4 bases, and the junction held 3 bases outside the gene matches. CDR3 length equals 14 residues. DNA for the CDR3: TGTGCCATCAGTGAGACAGGACAGGGCTATGGCTACACCTTC. This codes for CAISETGQGYGYTF.

The chain carries TRBV29-1 and TRBJ2-5; a weak D match, TRBD2 (5 bases). Between the trimmed V and J ends, which lost 7 bases and 3 bases, there was a span of 9 bases. Germline V gene data show CDR1 as SQVTM and CDR2 as ANQGSEA. CDR3 length equals 11 residues. CDR3 sequence reads: CSAGREETQYF. The CDR3 DNA is TGCAGCGCCGGGCGGGAAGAGACCCAGTACTTC.